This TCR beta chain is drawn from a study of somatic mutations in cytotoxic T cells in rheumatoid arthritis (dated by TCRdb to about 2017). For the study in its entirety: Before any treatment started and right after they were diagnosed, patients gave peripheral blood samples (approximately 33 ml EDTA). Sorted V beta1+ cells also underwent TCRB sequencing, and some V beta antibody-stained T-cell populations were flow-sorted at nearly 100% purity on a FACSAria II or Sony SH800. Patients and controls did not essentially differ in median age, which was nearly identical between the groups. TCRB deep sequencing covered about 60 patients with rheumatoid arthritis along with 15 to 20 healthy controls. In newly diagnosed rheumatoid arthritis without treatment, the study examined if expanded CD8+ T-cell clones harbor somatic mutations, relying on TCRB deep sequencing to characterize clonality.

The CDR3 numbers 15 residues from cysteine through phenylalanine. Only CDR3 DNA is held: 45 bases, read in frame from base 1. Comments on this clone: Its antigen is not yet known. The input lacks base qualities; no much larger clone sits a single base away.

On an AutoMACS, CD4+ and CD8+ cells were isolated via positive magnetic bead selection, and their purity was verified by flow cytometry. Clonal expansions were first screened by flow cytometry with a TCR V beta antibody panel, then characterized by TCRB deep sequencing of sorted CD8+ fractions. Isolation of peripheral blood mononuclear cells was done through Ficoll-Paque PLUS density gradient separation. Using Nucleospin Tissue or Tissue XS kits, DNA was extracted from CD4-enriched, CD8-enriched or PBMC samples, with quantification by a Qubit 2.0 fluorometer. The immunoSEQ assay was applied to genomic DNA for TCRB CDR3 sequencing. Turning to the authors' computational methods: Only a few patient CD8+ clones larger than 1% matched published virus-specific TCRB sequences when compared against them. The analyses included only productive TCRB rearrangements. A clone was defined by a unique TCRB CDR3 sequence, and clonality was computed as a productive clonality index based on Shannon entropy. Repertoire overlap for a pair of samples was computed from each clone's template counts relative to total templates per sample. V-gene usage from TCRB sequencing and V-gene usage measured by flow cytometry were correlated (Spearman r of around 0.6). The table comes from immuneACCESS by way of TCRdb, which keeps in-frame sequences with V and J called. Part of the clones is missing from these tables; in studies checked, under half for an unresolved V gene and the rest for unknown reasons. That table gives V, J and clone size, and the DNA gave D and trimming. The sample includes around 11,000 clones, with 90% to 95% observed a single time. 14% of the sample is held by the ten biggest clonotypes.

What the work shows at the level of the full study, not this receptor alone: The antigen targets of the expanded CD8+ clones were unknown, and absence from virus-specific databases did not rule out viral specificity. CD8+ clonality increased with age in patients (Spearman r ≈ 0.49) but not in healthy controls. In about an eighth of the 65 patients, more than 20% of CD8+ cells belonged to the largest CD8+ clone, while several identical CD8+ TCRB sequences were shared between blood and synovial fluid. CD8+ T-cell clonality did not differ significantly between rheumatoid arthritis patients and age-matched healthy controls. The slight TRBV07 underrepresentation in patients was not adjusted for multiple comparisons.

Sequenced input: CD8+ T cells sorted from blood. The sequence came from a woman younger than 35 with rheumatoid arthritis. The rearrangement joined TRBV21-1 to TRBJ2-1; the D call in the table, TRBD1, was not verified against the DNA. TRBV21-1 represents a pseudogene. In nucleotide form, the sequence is TGTGCCAGCAGCTCTGTGTGCAGCTCCTACAATGAGCAGTTCTTC. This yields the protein CASSSVCSSYNEQFF.